These 6 T cell receptor beta chains were sequenced from one sample in a study of spatial heterogeneity in lung cancer. TCRdb passed the 5' RACE reads through MiXCR, listing each CDR3 protein once. The sample contains 39,000 or so distinct CDR3 sequences, 6.5% to 9% of which appear only once. Time point denoted: sample taken at primary tumor resection. Unsorted samples of tumor, nontumor lung or frozen PBMC had their whole RNA sequenced. The material sequenced was PBMCs, taken at surgery. The origin of the receptors is a male donor with early-stage non-small cell lung cancer.

This clonotype was seen ten or more times. The chain uses TRBV7-8 and TRBJ2-3; no firm D call. The germline CDR1 and CDR2 sequences are SGHVS and FQNEAQ. This CDR3 has 17 amino acids. V lost 5 bases and J lost 2, with 20 bases in between. The CDR3 here is CASSTNFRNPFTDTQYF. CDR3 DNA: TGTGCCAGCAGCACAAACTTTCGAAACCCCTTCACAGATACGCAGTATTTT.

The sample holds many counts of this clonotype. This chain links TRBV9 with TRBJ2-3, with TRBD2 matching 10 bases. The germline V gene encodes CDR1 SGDLS and CDR2 YYNGEE. The CDR3 contains 15 residues. J gave up 3 bases and V 0 bases, and 1 base lay outside the gene matches. The CDR3 region is CASSVASGRTDTQYF. The CDR3 DNA follows: TGTGCCAGCAGCGTAGCTAGCGGGAGAACAGATACGCAGTATTTT.

Only a few counts were recorded for this clonotype. The genes are TRBV25-1 and TRBJ2-2, with TRBD1 as a possible D gene (6 bases). Deletions cut 1 base from V and 5 bases from J, with 14 bases between. Germline CDR1 MGHDK, CDR2 SYGVNS. The CDR3 has 16 residues. The CDR3 DNA reads TGTGCCAGCAGTGAATTAGGTACAGGGCGGACCGGGGAGCTGTTTTTT. The encoded protein is CASSELGTGRTGELFF.

V is TRBV18 and J is TRBJ1-5, with a tentative D call TRBD1 (6 bases). V was trimmed by 1 base and J by 16 bases, leaving 17 bases between them. CDR3 length: 13 residues. In germline, CDR1 is KGHSH, CDR2 LQKENI. CDR3 nucleotide sequence: TGTGCCAGCTCACCACGGGTGGAGGGGGACATACATTTT. Amino acids: CASSPRVEGDIHF.

This clonotype was seen only a few times. This chain uses TRBV6-5 with TRBJ2-3; maybe TRBD2 (6 bases). V was clipped by 2 bases and J by 5 bases, with 8 bases between them. This CDR3 is built from 13 residues. CDR1 and CDR2 (germline): MNHEY, SVGAGI. As DNA, the CDR3 is TGTGCCAGCAGTTACGAAGCGGGAGATACGCAGTATTTT. This gives the protein CASSYEAGDTQYF.

This clonotype has more than one count but fewer than ten. The J gene is TRBJ2-1, the V gene TRBV6-2 or TRBV6-3, with TRBD2 matching 10 bases. The CDR3 runs 17 residues. Trimming at V came to 7 bases and at J to 1 base, leaving 10 bases not matched to a gene. Germline CDR1 and CDR2: MNHEY and SVGEGT. CDR3 residues: CASTLPSSGGSYNEQFF. The CDR3 region has the DNA TGTGCCAGCACTCTCCCTTCTAGCGGGGGATCCTACAATGAGCAGTTCTTC.